This T cell receptor (beta chain) was recovered during a study of CD8 T cells in Susac syndrome. Regarding the study as a whole: The relatively small number of individuals in the TCR sequencing and HLA analysis was acknowledged by the study.

When the RNA was reverse transcribed, random hexamers were used with an input of about 0.45 to 1 ug. Amplification of TCR beta CDR3 was carried out by immunoSEQ multiplex PCR, which covered 54 Vbeta and 13 Jbeta segments. One entry per CDR3 protein results from TCRdb running MiXCR on the immunoSEQ multiplex PCR reads. The table lists 110,000 or so distinct CDR3 sequences, around 95% of them singletons. Remarks on this clonotype: The antigen remains undetermined.

The CDR3 loop spans 13 amino acids. The germline CDR1 and CDR2 sequences are SGDLS and YYNGEE. V was trimmed by 4 bases and J by 7 bases, leaving 11 bases between them. TEMRA cells were enriched by FACS, and CD4+ and CD8+ T cells were negatively isolated. V usage is TRBV9 and J usage is TRBJ2-2; no clear D. The TCR originated in a human donor in good health. Sample: CD4+ T cells from PBMCs. CDR3: CASSYTDFGELFF. The CDR3 DNA sequence: TGTGCCAGCAGCTACACAGATTTCGGGGAGCTGTTTTTT. The variable domain in full, completed from reference TRBV9 and TRBJ2-2, reads DSGVTQTPKHLITATGQRVTLRCSPRSGDLSVYWYQQSLDQGLQFLIQYYNGEERAKGNILERFSAQQFPDLHSELNLSSLELGDSALYFCASSYTDFGELFFGEGSRLTVL.